This entry lists 25 T cell receptor beta chains sequenced from one sample in a study of blood T cell repertoires in COVID-19. Data came from immunoSEQ multiplex PCR; TCRdb stores just in-frame clones and leaves some out. In the table there are tens of thousands of clones, 65% to 90% of which are singletons. The sequenced sample consisted of peripheral blood. These receptors were collected from a man younger than 40 with COVID-19, enrolled during active disease.

The rearrangement joins TRBV11-2 to TRBJ2-7; 9 bases map to TRBD2. This CDR3 region has 15 residues. The junction had 2 bases not matched to a gene; V was cut back by 0 bases and J by 2 bases. Germline V gives CDR1 SGHAT, CDR2 FQNNGV. CDR3 sequence (DNA): TGTGCCAGCAGCTTAGAGGCTAGCGGGACCTACGAGCAGTACTTC. It encodes CASSLEASGTYEQYF. The entire variable domain, with the rest obtained from reference TRBV11-2 and TRBJ2-7, is as follows: EAGVAQSPRYKIIEKRQSVAFWCNPISGHATLYWYQQILGQGPKLLIQFQNNGVVDDSQLPKDRFSAERLKGVDSTLKIQPAKLEDSAVYLCASSLEASGTYEQYFGPGTRLTVT.

The chain carries TRBV11-2 and TRBJ1-6, with TRBD1 matching 10 bases. After removal of 7 bases from V and 7 bases from J, the junction contained 7 bases not matched to a gene. The germline V gene encodes CDR1 SGHAT and CDR2 FQNNGV. CDR3 length: 15 amino acids. The CDR3 is CASKPTGQGNSPLHF. DNA for the CDR3: TGTGCCAGCAAACCCACGGGACAGGGGAATTCACCCCTCCACTTT.

The V call is TRBV18, the J call TRBJ2-7; 7 bases are shared with TRBD2. CDR1 and CDR2 (germline): KGHSH, LQKENI. V dropped 6 bases and J dropped 6; count of bases not matched to a gene: 8. The CDR3 loop spans 13 amino acids. In DNA, the CDR3 is TGTGCCAGCTCGCGCGGGAGATCGGGCGAGCAGTACTTC. This encodes CASSRGRSGEQYF.

V and J are TRBV18 and TRBJ1-1, with D unresolved. CDR3 length: 15 residues. Germline loops: CDR1 KGHSH, CDR2 LQKENI. Deletions cut 3 bases from V and 0 bases from J, with 11 bases between. Here the CDR3 reads CASSPRSSVNTEAFF. The CDR3 coding sequence is TGTGCCAGCTCACCGAGGAGTAGCGTGAACACTGAAGCTTTCTTT.

This sequence joins TRBV13 and TRBJ1-5, with TRBD1 identical over 7 bases. V lost 3 bases, J lost 4 bases, and 3 bases stayed unmatched. The CDR3 contains 14 residues. Germline V CDR1 and CDR2: PRHDT, FYEKMQ (reference sequence). The CDR3 spells CASSLGQKNQPQHF. CDR3 coding DNA: TGTGCCAGCAGCTTGGGACAGAAAAATCAGCCCCAGCATTTT.

This clone is medium-sized within its sample. Other DNA sequences in the same sample also yield this CDR3. The rearrangement uses TRBV3-1 (or the pseudogene TRBV3-2) and TRBJ1-2; 10 nucleotides match TRBD1. V shed 4 bases, J shed 6 bases, and the junction held 8 bases outside the gene matches. Germline V CDR1 and CDR2: LGHDT, YNNKEL (reference sequence). This CDR3 has 15 amino acids. CDR3 nucleotides: TGTGCCAGCAGCCCCGGGACAGGGGTGGTTAATGGCTACACCTTC. Amino acids: CASSPGTGVVNGYTF.

The chain recombines TRBV27 with TRBJ1-5; the D is unclear. The CDR3 has 13 residues. Germline CDR1 is MNHEY and CDR2 is SMNVEV (reference sequence). V dropped 5 bases and J dropped 3 bases, with 8 bases sitting between them. In DNA form, the CDR3 reads TGTGCCAGCAGTGCGGGAGACAATCAGCCCCAGCATTTT. It translates to CASSAGDNQPQHF.

V gene TRBV30 combines with J gene TRBJ2-4, with a tentative D call TRBD2 (5 bases). Germline V lookup: CDR1 GTSNPN, CDR2 SVGIG (reference sequence). The CDR3 has 14 residues. The V gene lost 0 bases and the J gene lost 8 bases, with 14 bases spanning the gap. In nucleotides, the CDR3 is TGTGCCTGGAGTGTAGGAGGTGGTGCGGACATTCAGTACTTC. Translating it yields CAWSVGGGADIQYF. Drawing the rest from reference TRBV30 and TRBJ2-4, the complete variable domain is SQTIHQWPATLVQPVGSPLSLECTVEGTSNPNLYWYRQAAGRGLQLLFYSVGIGQISSEVPQNLSASRPQDRQFILSSKKLLLSDSGFYLCAWSVGGGADIQYFGAGTRLSVL.

This clone is classed as medium-sized. The genes are TRBV7-9 and TRBJ1-5; TRBD1 might be the D (5 bases). V was trimmed by 5 bases and J by 2 bases, leaving 16 bases between them. From germline, CDR1 is SEHNR and CDR2 FQNEAQ (reference sequence). CDR3 length equals 16 residues. DNA for the CDR3: TGTGCCAGCAGCCCATCGGCGGGGGGAGGCAATCAGCCCCAGCATTTT. Translation: CASSPSAGGGNQPQHF. Looking up the rest from reference TRBV7-9 and TRBJ1-5 gives the full variable domain: DTGVSQNPRHKITKRGQNVTFRCDPISEHNRLYWYRQTLGQGPEFLTYFQNEAQLEKSRLLSDRFSAERPKGSFSTLEIQRTEQGDSAMYLCASSPSAGGGNQPQHFGDGTRLSIL.

The table lists this clone with a few counts. The chain carries TRBV5-1 and TRBJ2-1; a weak D match, TRBD2 (6 bases). V was trimmed by 0 bases and J by 5 bases, leaving 12 bases between them. The CDR3 is 15 amino acids. Germline V gene sequence: CDR1 SGHRS, CDR2 YFSETQ. The CDR3 bases are TGCGCCAGCAGCTTGGTAGTCGGGGGAAACAATGAGCAGTTCTTC. Translated, it gives CASSLVVGGNNEQFF.

This rearrangement joins TRBV6-1 to TRBJ2-3; D is undetermined. The V end was cut by 2 bases, the J end by 3 bases, with 12 bases between. Germline V gene sequence: CDR1 MNHNS, CDR2 SASEGT. This CDR3 region has 15 residues. CDR3 nucleotide sequence: TGTGCCAGCAGTGAATGGTCCCGTCAGACAGATACGCAGTATTTT. Residues: CASSEWSRQTDTQYF.

J is TRBJ2-7 and V is TRBV29-1; D is uncertain. Germline V lookup: CDR1 SQVTM, CDR2 ANQGSEA. The CDR3 has 12 amino acids. Trimming left V 4 bases short and J 2 bases short, with 9 bases between. CDR3 amino acids: CSVAGDTYEQYF. The CDR3 coding sequence is TGCAGCGTTGCTGGCGACACCTACGAGCAGTACTTC.

This chain connects TRBV6-5 to TRBJ2-3, with 11 bases that match TRBD2. V was pared by 3 bases and J by 2 bases, with 1 base of the junction left unmatched. The germline gives CDR1 MNHEY, CDR2 SVGAGI. The CDR3 is 15 amino acids. The CDR3 region is CASSYSGRVTDTQYF. DNA of the CDR3: TGTGCCAGCAGTTATAGCGGGAGGGTCACAGATACGCAGTATTTT.

The V gene is TRBV30, the J gene TRBJ1-5; D not resolved. Germline CDR1 reads GTSNPN; CDR2 reads SVGIG (reference sequence). The CDR3 sequence is 13 residues long. The V gene lost 3 bases and the J gene lost 7 bases, with 13 bases spanning the gap. The CDR3 DNA is TGTGCCTGGAGGGGAGGCCCAGGCCAGCCCCAGCATTTT. Residues: CAWRGGPGQPQHF.

This chain connects TRBV5-4 to TRBJ1-1, with a tentative D call TRBD1 (5 bases). The V gene lost 7 bases and the J gene lost 5 bases, with 12 bases spanning the gap. The CDR3 totals 12 residues. Germline V lookup: CDR1 SGHNT, CDR2 YYREEE (reference sequence). CDR3 bases: TGTGCCAGCTCTGCCAGGGCGACTGAAGCTTTCTTT. The encoded protein is CASSARATEAFF.

In its sample, this clone was seen a few times. V and J are TRBV6-6 and TRBJ1-4, with TRBD1 as a possible D gene (5 bases). Per germline, CDR1 MNHNY and CDR2 SVGAGI (reference sequence). V was trimmed by 2 bases and J by 5 bases, leaving 12 bases between them. The CDR3 length is 15 residues. In DNA, the CDR3 is TGTGCCAGCAGTTACCAGGACGGGGGAAATGAAAAACTGTTTTTT. It encodes CASSYQDGGNEKLFF.

This clone showed up just a few times. V and J are TRBV7-3 and TRBJ1-5; D is perhaps TRBD1 (5 bases). The CDR3 is 13 residues long. Per the germline V gene, CDR1 is SGHTA and CDR2 is FQGTGA. Trimming took 6 bases from V and 6 from J, leaving 12 bases between them. In DNA, the CDR3 is TGTGCCAGCAGTCAGGGTTTAGGTCAGCCCCAGCATTTT. Protein: CASSQGLGQPQHF.

This clone was counted once. The chain uses TRBV2 and TRBJ1-1; D ambiguous. The V end lost 6 bases, the J end lost 3 bases, and 11 bases lay between the germline ends. CDR1 is SNHLY, CDR2 FYNNEI, per germline. This CDR3 contains 13 residues. DNA of the CDR3: TGTGCCAGCAGCGCGAATGAGGACACTGAAGCTTTCTTT. Translating gives CASSANEDTEAFF. Full variable domain (remainder filled in from reference TRBV2 and TRBJ1-1): EPEVTQTPSHQVTQMGQEVILRCVPISNHLYFYWYRQILGQKVEFLVSFYNNEISEKSEIFDDQFSVERPDGSNFTLKIRSTKLEDSAMYFCASSANEDTEAFFGQGTRLTVV.

This clone was detected only once. The V and J genes are TRBV7-2 and TRBJ1-1, with D hard to call. The CDR3 is made up of 15 amino acids. With 4 bases removed from V and 0 bases from J, the gap between germline ends came to 12 bases. The germline gives CDR1 SGHTA, CDR2 FQGNSA. The CDR3: CASSSQTTLNTEAFF. CDR3 DNA: TGTGCCAGCAGCTCCCAGACAACCTTGAACACTGAAGCTTTCTTT.

V is TRBV7-9 and J is TRBJ1-2; D uncertain. Germline assignment: CDR1 SEHNR and CDR2 FQNEAQ (reference sequence). V lost 5 bases, J lost 4 bases, and 11 bases lay in between. The CDR3 is 13 amino acids. CDR3 sequence reads: CASSPPSSYGYTF. CDR3 coding DNA: TGTGCCAGCAGCCCCCCCTCTAGCTATGGCTACACCTTC.

The chain couples TRBV19 to TRBJ2-3; 9 bases line up with TRBD2. This CDR3 has 15 residues. Germline assignment: CDR1 LNHDA and CDR2 SQIVND (reference sequence). V lost 2 bases and J lost 2; bases outside the gene matches: 2. In DNA form, the CDR3 reads TGTGCCAGTAGTATACTAGCGGGGATCACAGATACGCAGTATTTT. Encoded protein: CASSILAGITDTQYF.

The chain employs TRBV19 and TRBJ2-1; D is possibly TRBD1 (6 bases). Trimming left V 6 bases short and J 9 bases short, with 15 bases between. Germline lookup yields CDR1 LNHDA and CDR2 SQIVND (reference sequence). The CDR3 length is 13 residues. The DNA of the CDR3 is TGTGCCAGTAGCGCGACAGGCTCGGGTGAGCAGTTCTTC. Translated, it gives CASSATGSGEQFF.

The chain is built from TRBV28 and TRBJ2-1, with 8 bases aligning to TRBD2. Germline V gene sequence: CDR1 MDHEN, CDR2 SYDVKM. The CDR3 contains 15 residues. J lost 0 bases, V lost 3 bases, and 1 base had no gene match. The CDR3: CASSLAGGSYNEQFF. Written as DNA, the CDR3 is TGTGCCAGCAGTTTGGCGGGAGGCTCCTACAATGAGCAGTTCTTC.

The genes are TRBV25-1 and TRBJ2-2, with a weak D call TRBD1 (6 bases). Germline assignment: CDR1 MGHDK and CDR2 SYGVNS. CDR3 size: 14 residues. V was pared by 4 bases and J by 7 bases, with 13 bases between. The chain's CDR3 is CASSATGFFGELFF. In nucleotides, the CDR3 is TGTGCCAGCAGTGCCACAGGGTTTTTCGGGGAGCTGTTTTTT. Together with reference TRBV25-1 and TRBJ2-2, the CDR3 gives the full variable domain: EADIYQTPRYLVIGTGKKITLECSQTMGHDKMYWYQQDPGMELHLIHYSYGVNSTEKGDLSSESTVSRIRTEHFPLTLESARPSHTSQYLCASSATGFFGELFFGEGSRLTVL.

The chain combines TRBV28 with TRBJ1-2; 8 bases map to TRBD1. The CDR3 has 13 amino acids. Trimming took 6 bases from V and 8 from J; bases not matched to a gene: 8. CDR1 MDHEN and CDR2 SYDVKM come from the germline V gene. The DNA of the CDR3 is TGTGCCAGCAGGGGGCAGGGGGCGCGGGGCTACACCTTC. Its protein is CASRGQGARGYTF.